This T cell receptor beta chain was recorded in a study of T cells after yellow fever vaccination. About the study: Preparation of fractions with low cell numbers was performed using SMART-Seq v4 Ultra Low Input.

Study-wide results and caveats: Repertoires sorted by FACS could include abundant clonotypes that are contaminants from the bulk population. Post-booster reappearance was seen for most primary-vaccination clones (about 96% CD4, about 90% CD8).

Template-switching 5'RACE yielded the TCR cDNA; a universal primer site and UMIs were added in the process. TCRdb itself ran the 5' RACE reads through MiXCR, one entry per CDR3 protein. The sample contains some 560,000 distinct CDR3 sequences, under 25% of which appear only once. This clonotype was detected a few times. What it binds is not known. Sequences were derived from PBMCs, sampled 15 days after the yellow fever booster vaccination. The sequence was obtained from a man aged 25-40 years who received the YFV17D yellow fever vaccine.

The CDR3 nucleotides are TGTGCCAGCAGTCAATTTCAGGGGGCGCGGAGGACCGAAGCTTTCTTT. Encoded protein: CASSQFQGARRTEAFF. The chain joins TRBV7-2 to TRBJ1-1, with 8 bases aligning to TRBD1. This CDR3 has 16 residues. Germline V lookup: CDR1 SGHTA, CDR2 FQGNSA. The junction had 17 bases not matched to a gene; V was cut back by 6 bases and J by 8 bases.